This TCR beta chain is from a study of cytotoxic CD8 clonotypes in ibrutinib-treated CLL. The overall study: Investigators collected response samples after a median about twelve months of treatment, range 6 to 36.

Trimming at V came to 3 bases and at J to 3 bases, leaving 5 bases not matched to a gene. The germline CDR1 and CDR2 sequences are MNHEY and SMNVEV (reference sequence). This CDR3 spans 15 amino acids. Using immunoSEQ multiplex PCR, the repertoire was profiled, and TCRdb retains in-frame clones only, with some absent. The table has 100,000 to 150,000 clones, 80% to 90% seen once; the top ten hold roughly 2%. A single count supports this clone. This clonotype originated in a human donor with chronic lymphocytic leukemia. The V and J genes are TRBV27 and TRBJ1-2; TRBD1 aligns across 9 bases. The sequencing used PBMCs, collected after 24 months of ibrutinib treatment. The CDR3 DNA sequence: TGTGCCAGCAGTTTCTTAGACAGGGGGTACTATGGCTACACCTTC. It codes for CASSFLDRGYYGYTF.